This T cell receptor beta chain was observed in a study of beta chain features in type 1 diabetes. Worth noting for this clone: Its antigen is as yet unknown.

The investigators reverse transcribed all of the isolated RNA, so they sequenced expressed TCRB transcripts. Samples of naive, central memory and regulatory T cells yielded a mean of about 3.9 million reads. The protocol was immunoSEQ multiplex PCR, while the TCRdb copy is restricted to in-frame clones and leaves out a portion. The sample shows roughly 300,000 clones, approximately 15% of them seen only once. Germline V CDR1 and CDR2: MNHEY, SMNVEV (reference sequence). The ends lost 6 bases at V and 6 bases at J; junction bases unmatched: 7. The CDR3 runs to 14 residues. Study-wide findings and caveats: Type 1 diabetes patients had TCRB CDR3s that were shorter (moderately but significantly so) in all four CD4+ subsets.

The receptor's source is a man in his thirties or forties with type 1 diabetes. The chain couples TRBV27 to TRBJ2-2, with 7 bases fitting TRBD1. Sequencing input: naive CD4+ T cells from blood. CDR3 loop: CASRPGGWAGELFF. CDR3 DNA sequence: TGTGCCAGCAGGCCAGGGGGTTGGGCCGGGGAGCTGTTTTTT.